The T cell receptor (beta chain) described here comes from a study of graft-versus-host responses after intestinal transplantation. Study observations and caveats: Peak circulating GvH clone levels were associated with early post-transplant HvG declines.

V shed 2 bases and J 4 bases; nucleotides not matched to a gene: 9. The CDR3 loop spans 16 amino acids. Germline V CDR1 and CDR2: LGHNA, YNFKEQ. Measured with immunoSEQ multiplex PCR; TCRdb has only the in-frame clones, and not every one. This table holds 100,000 or so clones, 90% to 95% found once. Points on this clone: Its matching antigen is unknown.

The TCR comes from a human donor who was the organ donor for an intestinal transplant. This chain links TRBV4-2 with TRBJ2-7; 9 bases are a match to TRBD2. The source was unstimulated CD8+ T cells sorted from spleen or lymph node cells, collected before transplant. CDR3 sequence reads: CASSQSSSGENYEQYF. In DNA, the CDR3 is TGTGCCAGCAGCCAATCCTCTAGCGGGGAAAATTACGAGCAGTACTTC.